These 22 T cell receptor beta chains originate from one sample sequenced in a study of blood T cells in healthy people across ages. A sample-barcoded 5' primer and a J-beta primer mix were used in a second PCR of about 7 to 12 cycles. TCRdb redid the calling of the 5' RACE reads with MiXCR, one entry per CDR3 protein. The data contain around 1,000,000 distinct CDR3 sequences, under 30% of them singletons. Another study also made use of these data, one on T cells of mothers and their children.

Material: blood. The receptors shown here come from a girl aged 2-15 years in good health.

Regarding this clonotype: The junction does not match germline at one end; this may be a read error. The rearrangement uses TRBV2 and TRBJ2-5; weak D call: TRBD1 (7 bases). From germline, CDR1 is SNHLY and CDR2 FYNNEI. The CDR3 extends over 13 amino acids. CDR3 DNA sequence: TGTGCCAGCGTGATACAGGGGTCCGGGACTCAGCACTTC. As protein: CASVIQGSGTQHF. Full variable domain (missing parts from reference TRBV2 and TRBJ2-5): EPEVTQTPSHQVTQMGQEVILRCVPISNHLYFYWYRQILGQKVEFLVSFYNNEISEKSEIFDDQFSVERPDGSNFTLKIRSTKLEDSAMYFCASVIQGSGTQHFGPGTRLLVL.

The CDR3 sequence: CASSLEGDSRGEQYF. The CDR3 DNA reads TGCGCCAGCAGCTTGGAGGGGGACTCCCGGGGGGAGCAGTACTTC. The chain couples TRBV5-1 to TRBJ2-1; D possibly uses TRBD1 or TRBD2 (6 bases each). The J call may be mistaken, given a closer DNA end match to TRBJ2-7. CDR1 and CDR2 from the germline V gene are SGHRS and YFSETQ. The CDR3 has 15 residues.

The CDR3 coding sequence is TGTGCCAGCAGCCAACTTACAGGACCCGACACCGGGGAGCTGTTTTTT. It is translated as CASSQLTGPDTGELFF. The chain joins TRBV4-2 to TRBJ2-2, with a possible D match to TRBD1 (5 bases). This CDR3 is 16 amino acids long. V lost 2 bases and J 3 bases, leaving 13 bases between the germline ends. Germline values: CDR1 LGHNA, CDR2 YNFKEQ.

This rearrangement joins TRBV7-3 to TRBJ2-3; D is ambiguous. The CDR3 loop spans 14 amino acids. V shed 5 bases and J shed 4 bases, with 13 bases lying between them. CDR1 is SGHTA, CDR2 FQGTGA, per germline. CDR3 sequence: CASSKGPVPDTQYF. In DNA, the CDR3 is TGTGCCAGCAGCAAAGGCCCCGTACCAGATACGCAGTATTTT.

The V gene is TRBV24-1, the J gene TRBJ2-5; 7 bases are shared with TRBD2. The CDR3 totals 14 residues. V was clipped by 5 bases and J by 2 bases; unmatched bases: 4. CDR1 and CDR2 (germline): KGHDR, SFDVKD. In nucleotides, the CDR3 is TGTGCCACCAGTGTTGCGGGGGAACAAGAGACCCAGTACTTC. It encodes CATSVAGEQETQYF.

The chain carries TRBV5-1 and TRBJ2-2; 7 bases align to TRBD1. The CDR3 is 15 residues long. In germline, CDR1 is SGHRS, CDR2 YFSETQ. V was clipped by 9 bases and J by 1 base; unmatched bases: 9. In nucleotides, the CDR3 is TGCGCCACCAAACCGGGACAGATGAACACCGGGGAGCTGTTTTTT. Its protein product is CATKPGQMNTGELFF.

The table lists this clonotype with a few counts. The chain recombines TRBV20-1 with TRBJ2-3, with D uncertain. The germline V gene has CDR1 DFQATT and CDR2 SNEGSKA (reference sequence). This CDR3 comprises 13 residues. Trimming took 5 bases from V and 4 from J, leaving 13 bases between them. The CDR3 DNA sequence: TGCAGTGCTGGCTGGCGGTACGCAGATACGCAGTATTTT. Translation gives CSAGWRYADTQYF.

This clonotype was observed a few times. The V gene is TRBV7-2, the J gene TRBJ2-5; TRBD2 aligns across 10 bases. Judging by the DNA end, TRBJ2-1 fits better; the J call may be wrong. The CDR3 has 16 residues. Germline V gene lookup returns CDR1 SGHTA and CDR2 FQGNSA. The DNA for the CDR3 is TGTGCCAGCAGCTTAGCGAGAGCGGGGGGGCTTGTTGAGCAGTTCTTC. It yields the protein CASSLARAGGLVEQFF.

J is TRBJ2-5 and V is TRBV20-1; weak D call: TRBD2 (6 bases). The end of the DNA is better explained by TRBJ2-7, so the J call may be wrong. This CDR3 has 17 residues. Germline V CDR1 and CDR2: DFQATT, SNEGSKA (reference sequence). The CDR3 region is CSARDTEGLAFTYEQYF. In DNA form, the CDR3 reads TGCAGTGCTAGAGATACGGAAGGCCTAGCGTTTACCTACGAGCAGTACTTC.

This clonotype was observed a handful of times. The V and J genes are TRBV24-1 and TRBJ2-3, with D possibly being TRBD2 (5 bases). This CDR3 has 15 residues. V gave up 2 bases and J gave up 5 bases, with 13 bases separating them. The germline CDR1 and CDR2 sequences are KGHDR and SFDVKD. In DNA form, the CDR3 reads TGTGCCACCAGTGATTACGGGATCACGGGAGATACGCAGTATTTT. Amino acids: CATSDYGITGDTQYF.

The chain recombines TRBV12-3 or TRBV12-4 with TRBJ1-6; D perhaps matches TRBD1 (6 bases). V shed 6 bases and J shed 9 bases, with 12 bases lying between them. The CDR3 is 13 amino acids. The DNA for the CDR3 is TGTGCCAGCAGCACAGGGCTCAGTTCACCCCTCCACTTT. The encoded protein is CASSTGLSSPLHF.

The chain combines TRBV5-1 with TRBJ2-3, with 10 bases lining up with TRBD2. J was trimmed by 3 bases and V by 4 bases; bases with no gene match: 8. Per the germline V gene, CDR1 is SGHRS and CDR2 is YFSETQ. The CDR3 sequence is 16 residues long. CDR3 in amino acids: CASSHASGRMTDTQYF. In DNA, the CDR3 is TGCGCCAGCAGCCATGCTAGCGGGAGAATGACAGATACGCAGTATTTT.

The gene calls are TRBV19 and TRBJ2-5; D is undetermined. Germline V gene lookup returns CDR1 LNHDA and CDR2 SQIVND (reference sequence). Trimming removed 5 bases from V and 5 bases from J, with 15 bases in between. The CDR3 runs to 14 residues. The CDR3 loop reads CASSDLGKLETQYF. The DNA for the CDR3 is TGTGCCAGTAGTGATTTGGGGAAACTCGAGACCCAGTACTTC.

This chain uses TRBV12-3 or TRBV12-4 with TRBJ2-5, with 10 bases matching TRBD1. With V trimmed by 5 bases and J by 4 bases, 4 bases remained unmatched. This CDR3 is 14 amino acids long. The CDR3, as DNA: TGTGCCAGCAGTGCCGGGACAGGGGTAGAGACCCAGTACTTC. It codes for CASSAGTGVETQYF.

This rearrangement joins TRBV10-3 to TRBJ2-5; TRBD2 is a possible D gene (5 bases). The CDR3 covers 12 residues. Germline assignment: CDR1 ENHRY and CDR2 SYGVKD. The germline V and J ends were trimmed by 11 bases and 7 bases, with 17 bases remaining between them. In DNA form, the CDR3 reads TGTGCCGGGAGCAGCGACGGTGGGACCCAGTACTTC. Protein sequence: CAGSSDGGTQYF.

This chain uses TRBV28 with TRBJ2-5; 7 nucleotides agree with TRBD1. The DNA matches TRBJ2-7 better at its end, which makes the J call doubtful. The CDR3 sequence is 15 residues long. Germline V lookup: CDR1 MDHEN, CDR2 SYDVKM. The chain's CDR3 is CASSLTGTVPYEQYF. The DNA of the CDR3 is TGTGCCAGCAGTTTAACCGGGACAGTACCTTACGAGCAGTACTTC.

The chain uses TRBV20-1 and TRBJ1-1; D is possibly TRBD1 (5 bases). CDR1 and CDR2 from the germline V gene are DFQATT and SNEGSKA (reference sequence). CDR3 length: 13 amino acids. V dropped 3 bases and J dropped 4 bases, with 12 bases sitting between them. CDR3 DNA sequence: TGCAGTGCTAGGGGCAGGGTGACCACTGAAGCTTTCTTT. Translated, it gives CSARGRVTTEAFF.

This clonotype has just a few counts. This chain links TRBV5-4 with TRBJ2-7; D unresolved. The V gene's germline CDR1 is SGHNT and CDR2 YYREEE (reference sequence). This CDR3 region has 13 residues. The ends were cut back, 4 bases at V and 7 bases at J, with 15 bases in the middle. This CDR3 reads CASSAQNEAEQYF. The CDR3 DNA is TGTGCCAGCAGCGCGCAGAATGAGGCGGAGCAGTACTTC.

This clonotype was detected only a few times. The J gene is TRBJ2-3, the V gene TRBV29-1, with a weak D call TRBD1 (6 bases). The CDR3 consists of 13 residues. Germline V gives CDR1 SQVTM, CDR2 ANQGSEA. V lost 6 bases and J lost 3, with 13 bases in between. This chain's CDR3 is CSVHRGQTDTQYF. In DNA, the CDR3 is TGCAGCGTCCATAGAGGACAGACAGATACGCAGTATTTT.

The J gene is TRBJ2-5, the V gene TRBV29-1; 7 bases fit TRBD2. This CDR3 region has 15 residues. CDR1 is SQVTM and CDR2 is ANQGSEA in the germline V gene. Trimming took 6 bases from V and 2 from J; bases not matched to a gene: 12. The CDR3 is CSVNDRTSRQETQYF. CDR3 nucleotide sequence: TGCAGCGTGAACGATAGGACTAGTAGGCAAGAGACCCAGTACTTC.

This clonotype was found a few times. The V gene is TRBV4-3, the J gene TRBJ2-3; D is unresolved. Germline CDR1 is LGHNA and CDR2 is YSLEER. This CDR3 has 16 amino acids. V was trimmed by 3 bases and J by 3 bases, leaving 16 bases between them. CDR3 loop: CASSHRVHWGTDTQYF. The CDR3 nucleotides read TGCGCCAGCAGCCATCGGGTTCATTGGGGTACAGATACGCAGTATTTT.

This clonotype was counted between two and nine times. This chain connects TRBV12-3 or TRBV12-4 to TRBJ1-1; TRBD1 agrees at 7 bases. This CDR3 is 15 amino acids long. Trimming removed 5 bases from V and 4 bases from J; junction bases left unmatched: 10. CDR3 nucleotide sequence: TGTGCCAGCAGTCTTGGGACAGCGGGGACCACTGAAGCTTTCTTT. It translates to CASSLGTAGTTEAFF.